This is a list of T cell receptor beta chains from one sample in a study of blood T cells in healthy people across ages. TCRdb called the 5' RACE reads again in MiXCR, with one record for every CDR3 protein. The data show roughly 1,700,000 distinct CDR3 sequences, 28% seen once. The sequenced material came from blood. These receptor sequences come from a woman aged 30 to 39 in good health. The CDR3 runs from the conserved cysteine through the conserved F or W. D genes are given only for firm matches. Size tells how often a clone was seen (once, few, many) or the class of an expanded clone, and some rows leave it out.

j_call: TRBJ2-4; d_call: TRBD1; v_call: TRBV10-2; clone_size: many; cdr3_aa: CASSEGTGLYF; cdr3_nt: TGCGCCAGCAGTGAGGGGACAGGTCTGTACTTC
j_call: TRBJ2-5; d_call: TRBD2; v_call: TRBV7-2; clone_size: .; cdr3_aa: CASSLNGAGVETQYF; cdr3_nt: TGTGCCAGCAGCTTAAACGGGGCGGGAGTCGAGACCCAGTACTTC
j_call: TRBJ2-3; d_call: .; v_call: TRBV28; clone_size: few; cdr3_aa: CASSFYRDTQYF; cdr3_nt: TGTGCCAGCAGTTTCTATAGGGATACGCAGTATTTT
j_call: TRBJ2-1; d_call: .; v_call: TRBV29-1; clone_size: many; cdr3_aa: CSVRSSYNEQFF; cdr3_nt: TGCAGCGTTAGGAGCTCCTACAATGAGCAGTTCTTC
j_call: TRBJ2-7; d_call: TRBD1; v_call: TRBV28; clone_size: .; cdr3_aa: CASSTRDRVYSYEQYF; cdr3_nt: TGTGCCAGCAGTACCCGGGACAGGGTGTACTCCTACGAGCAGTACTTC
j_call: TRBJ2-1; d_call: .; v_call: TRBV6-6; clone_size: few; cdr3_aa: CASSYGPTNEQFF; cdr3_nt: TGTGCCAGCAGTTATGGGCCGACCAATGAGCAGTTCTTC
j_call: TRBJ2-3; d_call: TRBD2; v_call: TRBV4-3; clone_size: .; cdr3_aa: CASSQMDGRGADTQYF; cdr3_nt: TGCGCCAGCAGCCAAATGGACGGGAGGGGGGCAGATACGCAGTATTTT
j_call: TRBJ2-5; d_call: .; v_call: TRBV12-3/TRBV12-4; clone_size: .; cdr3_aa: CASSKARGRETQYF; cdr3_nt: TGTGCCAGCAGCAAAGCGCGAGGGAGAGAGACCCAGTACTTC
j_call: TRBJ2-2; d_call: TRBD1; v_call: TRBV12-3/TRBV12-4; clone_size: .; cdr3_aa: CASSGQDPTGELFF; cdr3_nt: TGTGCCAGCAGTGGACAGGATCCCACCGGGGAGCTGTTTTTT
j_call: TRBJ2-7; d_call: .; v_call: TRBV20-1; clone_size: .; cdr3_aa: CSATGTSSYYEQYF; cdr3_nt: TGCAGTGCAACCGGGACTTCCTCTTATTACGAGCAGTACTTC
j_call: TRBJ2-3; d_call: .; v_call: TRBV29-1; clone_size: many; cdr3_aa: CSDRADTQYF; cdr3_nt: TGCAGCGACAGGGCAGATACGCAGTATTTT
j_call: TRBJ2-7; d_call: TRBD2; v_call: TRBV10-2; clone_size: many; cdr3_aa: CASSEISGGAAYEQYF; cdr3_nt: TGCGCCAGCAGTGAGATTAGCGGGGGGGCCGCCTACGAGCAGTACTTC
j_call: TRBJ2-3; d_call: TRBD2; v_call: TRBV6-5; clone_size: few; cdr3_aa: CASRWRGGKDTQYF; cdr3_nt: TGTGCCAGTCGTTGGCGGGGGGGCAAGGATACGCAGTATTTT
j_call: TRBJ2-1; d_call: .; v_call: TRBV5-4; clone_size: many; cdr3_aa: CASRVDSYNEQFF; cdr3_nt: TGTGCCAGCAGGGTGGACAGCTACAATGAGCAGTTCTTC
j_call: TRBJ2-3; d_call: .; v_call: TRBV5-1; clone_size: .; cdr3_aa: CASSLVSSGDTQYF; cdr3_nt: TGCGCCAGCAGCTTGGTGTCATCCGGTGATACGCAGTATTTT
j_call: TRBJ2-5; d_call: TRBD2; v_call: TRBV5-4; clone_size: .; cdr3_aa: CASSLDSGGRETQYF; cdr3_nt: TGTGCCAGCAGCTTGGATAGCGGGGGGAGGGAGACCCAGTACTTC
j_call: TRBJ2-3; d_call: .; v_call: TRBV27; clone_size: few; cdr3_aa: CASSLFPRSSDTQYF; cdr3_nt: TGTGCCAGCAGTTTATTTCCCAGATCTTCAGATACGCAGTATTTT
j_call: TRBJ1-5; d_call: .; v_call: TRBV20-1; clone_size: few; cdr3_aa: CSARDLSQPQHF; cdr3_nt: TGCAGTGCTAGAGATCTCAGTCAGCCCCAGCATTTT
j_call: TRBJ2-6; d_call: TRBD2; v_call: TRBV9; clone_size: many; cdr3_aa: CASSPQARLAGLGANVLTF; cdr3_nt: TGTGCCAGCAGCCCCCAGGCGAGACTAGCGGGACTAGGGGCCAACGTCCTGACTTTC
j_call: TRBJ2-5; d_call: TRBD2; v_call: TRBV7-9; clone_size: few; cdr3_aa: CASSSHPGTSGGSETQYF; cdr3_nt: TGTGCCAGCAGTTCACACCCCGGGACTAGCGGGGGTTCAGAGACCCAGTACTTC
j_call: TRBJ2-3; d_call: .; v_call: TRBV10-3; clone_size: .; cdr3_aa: CAINEPSVTDTQYF; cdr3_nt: TGTGCCATCAACGAGCCTTCGGTCACAGATACGCAGTATTTT
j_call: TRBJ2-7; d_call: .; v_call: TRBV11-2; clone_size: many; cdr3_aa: CASRPSSANEQYF; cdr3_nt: TGTGCCAGCAGGCCCTCCTCTGCCAACGAGCAGTACTTC
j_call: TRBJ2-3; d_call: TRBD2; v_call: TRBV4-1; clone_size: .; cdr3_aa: CASSLVAGRTTDTQDF; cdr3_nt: TGCGCCAGCAGCCTCGTAGCGGGACGCACCACAGACACGCAGGATTTT
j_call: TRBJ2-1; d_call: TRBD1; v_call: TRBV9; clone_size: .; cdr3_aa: CASSPPGTGSFEQFF; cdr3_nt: TGTGCCAGCAGCCCTCCCGGGACAGGGTCGTTTGAGCAGTTCTTC
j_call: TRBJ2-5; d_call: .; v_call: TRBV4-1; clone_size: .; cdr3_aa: CAGSQESYQETQYF; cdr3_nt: TGCGCCGGCAGCCAAGAGTCGTACCAAGAGACCCAGTACTTC
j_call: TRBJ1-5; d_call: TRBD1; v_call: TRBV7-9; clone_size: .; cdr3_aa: CASTLARDRKNQPQHF; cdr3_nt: TGTGCCAGCACCTTGGCCCGGGACAGAAAAAATCAGCCCCAGCATTTT